One and the same sample provided the 30 T cell receptor beta chains below, sequenced in a study of CD8+CD57+ T cells in acquired aplastic anemia. The TCR beta profiling, which covered VDJ combination and CDR3 sequence, was carried out using genomic DNA as the template. TCRdb re-analysed the reads in MiXCR, keeping a single row per CDR3 protein. The sample has 250,000 to 350,000 distinct CDR3 sequences, around three fifths seen once; the top ten hold under 8.5%. The source material was sorted CD4+, CD8+, or CD8+CD57+ T cells (not recorded which) from PBMCs. These receptors were obtained from a human donor with severe aplastic anemia or a healthy control (not recorded which).

This clonotype was counted many times. The rearrangement uses TRBV20-1 and TRBJ2-5; no definite D call. The CDR3 contains 11 residues. V was shortened by 3 bases and J by 2 bases, with 4 bases between the two germline ends. Germline V lookup: CDR1 DFQATT, CDR2 SNEGSKA (reference sequence). CDR3 residues: CSASGQETQYF. In DNA form, the CDR3 reads TGCAGTGCTAGCGGGCAAGAGACCCAGTACTTC.

V is TRBV5-1 and J is TRBJ2-5; TRBD1 is a possible D gene (5 bases). This CDR3 spans 12 amino acids. V was clipped by 8 bases and J by 5 bases, with 13 bases between them. The germline CDR1 and CDR2 sequences are SGHRS and YFSETQ. The CDR3 bases are TGCGCCAGTAGAGCAGGGTTTGAGACCCAGTACTTC. Amino acid sequence: CASRAGFETQYF.

Comments on this clonotype: The CDR3 does not end in the conserved phenylalanine or tryptophan, so this is likely a read error. The DNA is omitted, as the CDR3 cannot be located on it reliably, and the CDR3 follows TCRdb's listing. This chain's CDR3 is CSASGGLAGFNGAD. The chain links TRBV20-1 to TRBJ2-7; the table calls TRBD2, which could not be checked here. The germline V gene has CDR1 DFQATT and CDR2 SNEGSKA (reference sequence). A total of 14 residues make up the CDR3, ends included.

The chain employs TRBV29-1 and TRBJ2-1, with a weak D call TRBD1 (5 bases). Germline CDR1 and CDR2: SQVTM and ANQGSEA. With 8 bases removed from V and 10 bases from J, the gap between germline ends came to 18 bases. CDR3 length equals 12 residues. For the CDR3, the DNA is TGCAGCTTTAAAGGGGTGACTGGGGAGCAGTTCTTC. Its translation is CSFKGVTGEQFF.

The chain couples TRBV2 to TRBJ2-7; D gene uncertain. Per the germline V gene, CDR1 is SNHLY and CDR2 is FYNNEI. Trimming pared 4 bases from V and 4 bases from J, leaving 8 bases between. The length of the CDR3 is 12 residues. CDR3 DNA sequence: TGTGCCAGCAGTGTGGGTGGATACGAGCAGTACTTC. Encoded protein: CASSVGGYEQYF. The full variable domain, with the rest looked up from reference TRBV2 and TRBJ2-7, is EPEVTQTPSHQVTQMGQEVILRCVPISNHLYFYWYRQILGQKVEFLVSFYNNEISEKSEIFDDQFSVERPDGSNFTLKIRSTKLEDSAMYFCASSVGGYEQYFGPGTRLTVT.

The CDR3 here is CSARRLGTSRDEQFF. CDR3 bases: TGCAGTGCTAGGCGACTGGGGACTAGCAGAGATGAGCAGTTCTTC. This chain uses TRBV20-1 with TRBJ2-1, with 9 bases aligning to TRBD2. The CDR3 contains 15 residues. The germline gives CDR1 DFQATT, CDR2 SNEGSKA (reference sequence). V was pared by 3 bases and J by 8 bases, with 11 bases of the junction left unmatched.

There are a few counts of this clonotype. V and J are TRBV4-2 and TRBJ2-7, with 9 bases matching TRBD1. There are 16 residues in the CDR3. The germline gives CDR1 LGHNA, CDR2 YNFKEQ. After removal of 4 bases from V and 0 bases from J, the junction contained 7 bases not matched to a gene. CDR3 region: CASSPGTGPYSYEQYF. The CDR3 DNA follows: TGTGCCAGCAGCCCTGGGACAGGGCCTTACTCCTACGAGCAGTACTTC.

The chain carries TRBV2 and TRBJ1-6; TRBD1 might be the D (5 bases). Trimming left V 8 bases short and J 7 bases short, with 12 bases between. Germline lookup yields CDR1 SNHLY and CDR2 FYNNEI. The CDR3 spans 13 residues. CDR3 residues: CASLRDGNSPLHF. CDR3 coding DNA: TGTGCCAGCCTCCGGGACGGCAATTCACCCCTCCACTTT.

Worth noting for this clonotype: Germline is not matched at one junction end, which may reflect a read error. The V gene is TRBV7-9, the J gene TRBJ2-6; maybe TRBD1 (5 bases). Per the germline V gene, CDR1 is SEHNR and CDR2 is FQNEAQ (reference sequence). The CDR3 contains 15 residues. For the CDR3, the DNA is TGTGCCAGCAGCTTACACGATTCTGGGGCCAGCGTCCTGACTTTC. Its translation is CASSLHDSGASVLTF.

This chain joins TRBV6-5 and TRBJ2-1; tentatively, D is TRBD1 (6 bases). V lost 2 bases and J 7 bases, leaving 12 bases between the germline ends. The CDR3 extends over 14 amino acids. Germline loops: CDR1 MNHEY, CDR2 SVGAGI. The CDR3 sequence is CASSYGRGMNEQFF. In DNA, the CDR3 is TGTGCCAGCAGTTACGGCAGGGGCATGAATGAGCAGTTCTTC.

This clonotype was counted at least ten times. This chain joins TRBV5-1 and TRBJ1-1; weak D call: TRBD1 (5 bases). Germline V gene lookup returns CDR1 SGHRS and CDR2 YFSETQ. This CDR3 comprises 14 residues. The V end lost 4 bases, the J end lost 3 bases, and 13 bases lay between the germline ends. The CDR3 sequence: CASSPRDGDTEAFF. The DNA for the CDR3 is TGCGCCAGCAGCCCCAGGGACGGGGACACTGAAGCTTTCTTT.

This rearrangement joins TRBV5-1 to TRBJ2-5; TRBD2 aligns across 14 bases. Germline V gene data show CDR1 as SGHRS and CDR2 as YFSETQ. V dropped 4 bases and J dropped 0; count of bases not matched to a gene: 8. The CDR3 consists of 18 residues. The CDR3 bases are TGCGCCAGCAGCAGGGGACTAGCGGGGGTACTATACCAAGAGACCCAGTACTTC. Translated, it gives CASSRGLAGVLYQETQYF.

Concerning this clonotype: At one boundary the junction diverges from the germline segment, which might be a read error. The chain couples TRBV13 to TRBJ1-5, with D uncertain. Germline CDR1 reads PRHDT; CDR2 reads FYEKMQ (reference sequence). The CDR3 runs to 15 residues. CDR3 in DNA: TGCGCCAGCGGCGTAGGAGGCTCGGGAAGTCAGCCCCAGCATTTT. Its translation: CASGVGGSGSQPQHF. The whole variable domain, filled in from reference TRBV13 and TRBJ1-5, reads AAGVIQSPRHLIKEKRETATLKCYPIPRHDTVYWYQQGPGQDPQFLISFYEKMQSDKGSIPDRFSAQQFSDYHSELNMSSLELGDSALYFCASGVGGSGSQPQHFGDGTRLSIL.

This clonotype showed up just a few times. The chain carries TRBV14 and TRBJ2-5, with TRBD1 as a possible D gene (6 bases). The CDR3 consists of 15 residues. Looked up from germline, CDR1 is SGHDN and CDR2 is FVKESK. V was clipped by 2 bases and J by 5 bases, with 15 bases between them. The CDR3 nucleotides are TGTGCCAGCAGCCAACTTGGACAGTTCGGCGAGACCCAGTACTTC. Translating gives CASSQLGQFGETQYF.

This clonotype occurred a few times. The CDR3 loop reads CATTRTSGAYEQYF. The CDR3 DNA reads as TGTGCCACTACCAGGACTAGCGGGGCCTACGAGCAGTACTTC. This chain joins TRBV19 and TRBJ2-7; TRBD2 matches at 12 bases. This CDR3 comprises 14 residues. Germline CDR1 is LNHDA and CDR2 is SQIVND (reference sequence). Unmatched junction bases numbered 6, after V lost 10 bases and J lost 2 bases. Drawing the rest from reference TRBV19 and TRBJ2-7, the complete variable domain is DGGITQSPKYLFRKEGQNVTLSCEQNLNHDAMYWYRQDPGQGLRLIYYSQIVNDFQKGDIAEGYSVSREKKESFPLTVTSAQKNPTAFYLCATTRTSGAYEQYFGPGTRLTVT.

The sample holds many counts of this clonotype. This sequence joins TRBV6-5 and TRBJ1-4, with D unresolved. V dropped 5 bases and J dropped 8 bases, with 12 bases sitting between them. Per the germline V gene, CDR1 is MNHEY and CDR2 is SVGAGI. The length of the CDR3 is 13 residues. CDR3 sequence reads: CASSPPAREKLFF. In DNA, the CDR3 is TGTGCCAGCAGTCCCCCGGCCAGGGAAAAACTGTTTTTT.

With respect to this clonotype: Likely a read error: the CDR3 ends without its conserved phenylalanine or tryptophan. The DNA is omitted, as the CDR3 cannot be located on it reliably, and the CDR3 follows TCRdb's listing. The chain combines TRBV5-8 with TRBJ2-5; the table assigns TRBD1, which was not confirmed against the DNA. Inclusive of both ends, the CDR3 amounts to 8 amino acids. CDR1 is SGHTS, CDR2 YDEGEE, per germline. The CDR3 is CASGEGDR.

The chain uses TRBV12-3 or TRBV12-4 and TRBJ2-7; D unclear. The V and J ends lost 3 bases and 7 bases respectively, with 7 bases between them. This CDR3 is built from 11 residues. CDR3 DNA: TGTGCCAGCAGTTTCGCCACAGAGCAGTACTTC. Translation: CASSFATEQYF.

At least ten counts were recorded for this clonotype. The genes are TRBV9 and TRBJ2-3; 10 nucleotides line up with TRBD1. The CDR3 has 15 amino acids. The germline CDR1 and CDR2 sequences are SGDLS and YYNGEE. The trim removed 4 bases at V and 6 bases at J, leaving 8 bases unmatched. CDR3 DNA: TGTGCCAGCAGCAAGACCGGGACAGGGGCTGATACGCAGTATTTT. It yields the protein CASSKTGTGADTQYF.

In its sample, this clonotype was seen once. The chain employs TRBV24-1 and TRBJ2-3; TRBD1 agrees at 7 bases. CDR1 and CDR2 (germline): KGHDR, SFDVKD. V lost 0 bases, J lost 1 base, and 0 bases stayed unmatched. CDR3 length: 15 amino acids. The CDR3 sequence: CATSDLGTGTDTQYF. The CDR3 nucleotides read TGTGCCACCAGTGATTTGGGGACAGGCACAGATACGCAGTATTTT.

This clonotype appeared many times. The DNA for the CDR3 is TGTGCCTGGAGTGCCGGGACAGTCTCCTATGGCTACACCTTC. Its protein product is CAWSAGTVSYGYTF. The V and J genes are TRBV30 and TRBJ1-2, with 7 positions matching TRBD1. There are 14 residues in the CDR3. V trimming: 1 base; J trimming: 4 bases; junction bases outside the gene matches: 6. Looked up from germline, CDR1 is GTSNPN and CDR2 is SVGIG (reference sequence).

V and J are TRBV7-8 and TRBJ1-6; D gene ambiguous. Germline V CDR1 and CDR2: SGHVS, FQNEAQ. CDR3 size: 16 residues. Trimming stripped 6 bases from V and 0 bases from J, with 12 bases between. The DNA of the CDR3 is TGTGCCAGCAGAAGAGGCCCGAGCTCCTATAATTCACCCCTCCACTTT. This sequence encodes CASRRGPSSYNSPLHF.

This clonotype was found many times. The J gene is TRBJ1-2, the V gene TRBV20-1; D uncertain. Germline lookup yields CDR1 DFQATT and CDR2 SNEGSKA (reference sequence). There are 12 residues in the CDR3. Trimming took off 5 bases at V and 4 bases at J, with 11 bases between the two ends. The CDR3 DNA follows: TGCAGTGCTCCTGAGGCAGTCTATGGCTACACCTTC. The encoded protein is CSAPEAVYGYTF.

The chain links TRBV7-2 to TRBJ1-5; 8 nucleotides align to TRBD1. After removal of 8 bases from V and 5 bases from J, the junction contained 11 bases not matched to a gene. Germline values: CDR1 SGHTA, CDR2 FQGNSA. This CDR3 is built from 15 residues. The DNA of the CDR3 is TGTGCCAGCTCACCCGGACAGGGAAGCGATCAGCCCCAGCATTTT. It codes for CASSPGQGSDQPQHF.

CDR3 residues: CATRQLAGKPTNYNEQFF. The CDR3 nucleotides read TGTGCCACACGGCAACTAGCGGGGAAACCTACCAACTACAATGAGCAGTTCTTC. The genes are TRBV10-3 and TRBJ2-1; TRBD2 matches 10 bases. In germline, CDR1 is ENHRY, CDR2 SYGVKD. The CDR3 is made up of 18 amino acids. V shed 10 bases and J 3 bases; nucleotides not matched to a gene: 18.

The chain combines TRBV9 with TRBJ2-2, with a possible D match to TRBD1 (5 bases). CDR1 and CDR2 (germline): SGDLS, YYNGEE. CDR3 size: 16 residues. Trimming pared 1 base from V and 1 base from J, leaving 11 bases between. CDR3 sequence (DNA): TGTGCCAGCAGCGTATTTGACAGAAAGAACACCGGGGAGCTGTTTTTT. This codes for CASSVFDRKNTGELFF.

This clonotype was counted between two and nine times. The chain is built from TRBV7-8 and TRBJ2-7, with D possibly being TRBD1 (5 bases). Per germline, CDR1 SGHVS and CDR2 FQNEAQ. The CDR3 runs to 13 residues. Between the trimmed V and J ends, which lost 5 bases and 0 bases, there was a span of 8 bases. Written as DNA, the CDR3 is TGTGCCAGCAGCATACAGGCCTCCTACGAGCAGTACTTC. Its protein product is CASSIQASYEQYF.

Many counts were recorded for this clonotype. The V gene is TRBV5-1, the J gene TRBJ2-1; 12 bases align to TRBD2. The length of the CDR3 is 16 residues. V was pared by 3 bases and J by 3 bases, with 4 bases of the junction left unmatched. Per germline, CDR1 SGHRS and CDR2 YFSETQ. CDR3 DNA: TGCGCCAGCAGCTACGGACTAGCGGGGATCTACAATGAGCAGTTCTTC. It is translated as CASSYGLAGIYNEQFF.

The chain uses TRBV20-1 and TRBJ2-3; 8 bases match TRBD2. The length of the CDR3 is 14 residues. The trim removed 7 bases at V and 0 bases at J, leaving 6 bases unmatched. Germline lookup yields CDR1 DFQATT and CDR2 SNEGSKA (reference sequence). The CDR3 DNA sequence: TGCAGTGGCAAGACTAGCGAGAGCACAGATACGCAGTATTTT. Its translation is CSGKTSESTDTQYF.

This clonotype was detected ten times or more. The rearrangement links TRBV20-1 to TRBJ1-4; 8 positions agree with TRBD1. The CDR3 consists of 12 residues. Germline loops: CDR1 DFQATT, CDR2 SNEGSKA (reference sequence). Losses at the gene ends were 5 bases for V and 8 bases for J; bases not matched to a gene: 4. CDR3 loop: CSAPRQGEKLFF. The CDR3 DNA reads as TGCAGTGCTCCGCGACAGGGGGAAAAACTGTTTTTT.